This T cell receptor beta chain was documented in a study of shared clonotypes between healthy human individuals. Per the original data handling: Junction-only immunoSEQ data arrived without quality scores, meaning filtering differed. This table comes from immunoSEQ multiplex PCR, and its TCRdb copy is limited to in-frame clones, with some not included. For V, J and clone size, that table is used; D and trimming come from the DNA. The table has some 2,000,000 clones, 90% to 96% seen once; the top ten hold 0.13%. The CDR3 contains 13 residues. Trimming cost V 7 bases and J 5 bases, with 15 bases left between them. CDR1 is SGHDT and CDR2 is YYEEEE in the germline V gene. Overall study results and limits: Sampling covered blood only; tissue repertoires likely differ.

In regard to this clone: What it recognizes is unknown.

This chain connects TRBV5-6 to TRBJ1-2; maybe TRBD1 (6 bases). This sequence was found in a man aged 18 to 29 in good health. Specimen: naive CD4+ T cells sorted from blood. Specified subset: CD45RA+ positively selected. CDR3: CASFRDTVYGYTF. Here the CDR3 DNA reads TGTGCCAGCTTTCGGGACACGGTATATGGCTACACCTTC.